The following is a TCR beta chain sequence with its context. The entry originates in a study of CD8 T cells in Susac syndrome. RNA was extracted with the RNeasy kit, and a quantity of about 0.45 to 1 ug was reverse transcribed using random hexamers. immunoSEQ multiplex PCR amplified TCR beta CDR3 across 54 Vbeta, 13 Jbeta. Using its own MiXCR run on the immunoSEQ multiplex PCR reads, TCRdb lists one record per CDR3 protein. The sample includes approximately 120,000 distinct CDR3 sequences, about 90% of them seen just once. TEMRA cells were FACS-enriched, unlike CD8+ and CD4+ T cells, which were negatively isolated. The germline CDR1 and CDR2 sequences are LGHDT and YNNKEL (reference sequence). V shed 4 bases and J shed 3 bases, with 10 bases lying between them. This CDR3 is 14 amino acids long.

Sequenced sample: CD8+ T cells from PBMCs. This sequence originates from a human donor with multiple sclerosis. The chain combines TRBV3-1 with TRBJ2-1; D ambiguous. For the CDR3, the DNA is TGTGCCAGCAGCCCCCGGCCGGGCTACAATGAGCAGTTCTTC. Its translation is CASSPRPGYNEQFF.